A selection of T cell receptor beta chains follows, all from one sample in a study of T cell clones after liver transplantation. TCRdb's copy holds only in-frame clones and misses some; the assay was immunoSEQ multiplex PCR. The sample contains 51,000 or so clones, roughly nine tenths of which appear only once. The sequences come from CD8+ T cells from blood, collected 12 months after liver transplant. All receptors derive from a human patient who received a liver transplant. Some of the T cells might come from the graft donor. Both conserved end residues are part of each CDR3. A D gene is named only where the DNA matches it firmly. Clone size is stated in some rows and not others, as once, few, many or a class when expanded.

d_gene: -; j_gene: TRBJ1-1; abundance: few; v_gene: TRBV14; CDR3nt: TGTGCCAGCAGCCTTACAGTCAACACTGAAGCTTTCTTT; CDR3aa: CASSLTVNTEAFF
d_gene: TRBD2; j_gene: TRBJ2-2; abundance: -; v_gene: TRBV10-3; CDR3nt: TGTGCCATCAGTGAACCGGGACTAGCGGGAGTCGAGGACACCGGGGAGCTGTTTTTT; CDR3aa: CAISEPGLAGVEDTGELFF
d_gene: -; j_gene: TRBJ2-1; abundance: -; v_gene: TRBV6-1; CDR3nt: TGTGCCAGCAGCCCCCCGACAGTCTCCTACAATGAGCAGTTCTTC; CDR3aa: CASSPPTVSYNEQFF
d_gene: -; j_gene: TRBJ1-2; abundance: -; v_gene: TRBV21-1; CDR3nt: TGTGCCAGCAGCAACACGGCAGGTTCTTTCAACTATGGCTACACCTTC; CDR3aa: CASSNTAGSFNYGYTF
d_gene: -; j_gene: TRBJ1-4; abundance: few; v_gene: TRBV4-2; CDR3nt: TGTGCCTCCTGGGGTGGAAAACTGTTTTTT; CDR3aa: CASWGGKLFF
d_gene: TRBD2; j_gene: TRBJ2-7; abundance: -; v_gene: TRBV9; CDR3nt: TGTGCCAGCAGCGTAGATCCCGAGCCGAGACTAGCGGGAGACTACGAGCAGTACTTC; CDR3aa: CASSVDPEPRLAGDYEQYF
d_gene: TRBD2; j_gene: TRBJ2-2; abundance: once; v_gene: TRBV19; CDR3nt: TGTGCCAGTAGTTCCGGGACTAGCGGTCTTAAAGGGGAGCTGTTTTTT; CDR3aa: CASSSGTSGLKGELFF
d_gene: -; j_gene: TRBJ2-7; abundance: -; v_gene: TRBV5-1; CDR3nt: TGCGCCAGCAGCTTGGACCAGATCGGCTACGAGCAGTACTTC; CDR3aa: CASSLDQIGYEQYF
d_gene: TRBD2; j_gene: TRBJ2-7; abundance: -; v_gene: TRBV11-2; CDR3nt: TGTGCCAGCAGCCAAGGACTAGCGGGGTACGAGCAGTACTTC; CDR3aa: CASSQGLAGYEQYF
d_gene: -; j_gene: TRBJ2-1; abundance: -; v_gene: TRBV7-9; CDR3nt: TGTGCCAGCAGCTGGGGGGCTAGCGGATACTACAATGAGCAGTTCTTC; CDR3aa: CASSWGASGYYNEQFF
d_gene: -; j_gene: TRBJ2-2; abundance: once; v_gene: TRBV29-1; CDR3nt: TGCAGCGTTGACAGGGAAGACGGGGAGCTGTTTTTT; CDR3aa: CSVDREDGELFF
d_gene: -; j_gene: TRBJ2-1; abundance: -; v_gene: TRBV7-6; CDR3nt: TGTGCCAGCAGCTTGGGGGCGGGCCCCAAGTTTGATGAGCAGTTCTTC; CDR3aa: CASSLGAGPKFDEQFF
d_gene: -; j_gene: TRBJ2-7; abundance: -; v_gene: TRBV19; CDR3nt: TGTGCCTCCCAAGGCGGTGAGGGACCGGAGCAGTACTTC; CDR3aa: CASQGGEGPEQYF
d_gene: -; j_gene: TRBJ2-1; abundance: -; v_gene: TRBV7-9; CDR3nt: TGTGCCAGCAGCTTAGTCGGATCCAATGAGCAGTTCTTC; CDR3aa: CASSLVGSNEQFF
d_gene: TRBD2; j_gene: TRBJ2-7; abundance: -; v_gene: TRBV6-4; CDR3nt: TGTGCCAGCTCCCCCCGACTAGCGGGTCCCTACGAGCAGTACTTC; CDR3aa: CASSPRLAGPYEQYF
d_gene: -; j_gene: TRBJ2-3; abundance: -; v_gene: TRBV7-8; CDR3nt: TGTGCCACCTCCGGGAGTGGGGACTATACGCAGTATTTT; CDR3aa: CATSGSGDYTQYF
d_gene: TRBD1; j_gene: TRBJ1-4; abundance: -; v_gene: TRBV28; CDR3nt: TGTGCCAGCCTTGCTCTCAGGGGGCGGCGTAATGAAAAACTGTTTTTT; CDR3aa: CASLALRGRRNEKLFF
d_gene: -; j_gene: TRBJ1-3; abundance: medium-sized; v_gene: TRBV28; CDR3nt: TGTGCCAGCAGTTTAGCCTTTTGGACATCCTATCCTGGAAACACCATATATTTT; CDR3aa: CASSLAFWTSYPGNTIYF
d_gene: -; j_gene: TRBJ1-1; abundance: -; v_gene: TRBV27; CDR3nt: TGTGCCAGCAGTAGCTACACTGAAGCTTTCTTT; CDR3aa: CASSSYTEAFF
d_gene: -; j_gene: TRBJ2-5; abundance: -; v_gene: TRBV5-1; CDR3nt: TGCGCCAGCAGCTTGAGGGGCGGGATTGGGGAGACCCAGTACTTC; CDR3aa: CASSLRGGIGETQYF
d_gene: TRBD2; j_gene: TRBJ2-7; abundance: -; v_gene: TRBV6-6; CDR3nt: TGTGCCAGCAGTTATTGGCTAGCGGGAGAGACGGCCGAGCAGTACTTC; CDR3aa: CASSYWLAGETAEQYF
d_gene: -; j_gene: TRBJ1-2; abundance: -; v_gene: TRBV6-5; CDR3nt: TGTGCCAGCGGAGGCGGGACGCTTGGCTACACCTTC; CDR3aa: CASGGGTLGYTF
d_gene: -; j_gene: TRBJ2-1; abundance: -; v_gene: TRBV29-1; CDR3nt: TGCAGCGTTGAAGAAGCCCCAGGGTGGGACAATGAGCAGTTCTTC; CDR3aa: CSVEEAPGWDNEQFF
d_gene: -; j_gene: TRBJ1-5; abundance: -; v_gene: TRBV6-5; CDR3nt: TGTGCCAGCGGGTCTCATCAGCCCCAGCATTTT; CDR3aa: CASGSHQPQHF